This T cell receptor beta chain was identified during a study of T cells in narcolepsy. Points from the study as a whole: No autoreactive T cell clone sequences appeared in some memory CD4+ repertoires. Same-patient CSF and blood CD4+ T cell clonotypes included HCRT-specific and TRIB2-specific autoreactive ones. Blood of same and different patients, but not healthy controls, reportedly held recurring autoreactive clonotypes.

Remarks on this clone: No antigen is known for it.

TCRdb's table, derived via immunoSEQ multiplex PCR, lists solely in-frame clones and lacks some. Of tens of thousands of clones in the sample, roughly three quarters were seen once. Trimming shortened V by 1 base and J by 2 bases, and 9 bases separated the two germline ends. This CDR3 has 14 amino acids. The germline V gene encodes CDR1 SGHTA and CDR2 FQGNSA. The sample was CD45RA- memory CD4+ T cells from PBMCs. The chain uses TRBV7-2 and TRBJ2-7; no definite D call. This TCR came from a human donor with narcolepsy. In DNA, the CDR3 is TGTGCCAGCAGCTTAGTACCTCGACCCTACGAGCAGTACTTC. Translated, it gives CASSLVPRPYEQYF.